Given below is one T cell receptor beta chain in context. The specificity of this receptor is unknown. Per-base qualities were not stored, and no clone one base away is much larger. The data stem from a study of a mutant IDH1 vaccine in newly diagnosed glioma (dated by TCRdb to the early 2020s). With regard to the full study: Patients received eight vaccinations in weeks 1, 3, 5, 7, 11, 15, 19 and 23, corresponding to visits V03 through V10. Of the roughly 30 treated patients, roughly 60% were male and approximately 38% were female, and a mean age of roughly 40 years was recorded. Longitudinal TCRB deep sequencing was done for roughly 23 treated patients, wherever samples were available for exploratory analyses. Peripheral blood was collected at six visits: V03 (baseline), V05, V07, V10, V12 and V13. Vaccination started 4-6 weeks after radiotherapy alone, or was given together with temozolomide cycles in the groups whose treatment included chemotherapy. Prior to enrollment, standard therapy consisting of radiotherapy alone, temozolomide alone, or radiochemotherapy with temozolomide had been administered to patients, with the combination being received by most patients.

What the study reported, not specific to this receptor: Immune responses induced by the vaccine were seen in roughly 95% of patients across multiple MHC alleles. Availability determined which PBMC samples were chosen for TCRB deep sequencing. The authors stated that sample limitations prevented analyses of patient blood samples from being reproduced. Pseudoprogression appeared unrelated to alterations in the top peripheral T cell clonotypes detected by TCRB sequencing.

The meaning of the sample's time point label: week 11, during vaccination. Every vaccine dose consisted of 300 ug of a 20-mer mutant IDH1 peptide in Montanide, administered subcutaneously together with topical imiquimod. Newly diagnosed WHO grade 3 or 4 IDH1-mutant astrocytomas showing loss of nuclear ATRX were present in the donors. The samples were drawn from NOA16, a multicentre, single-arm, open-label phase I trial in Germany that tested a mutant IDH1 peptide vaccine in humans for the first time. Genomic DNA for TCRB sequencing was extracted from EDTA blood using the DNeasy Blood and Tissue Kit. V is clipped by 0 bases and J by 5 bases, and the sequence between their germline boundaries is 16 bases long. From the germline V gene, CDR1 is LGHNA and CDR2 is YNFKEQ. The CDR3, cysteine through phenylalanine, is 16 amino acids long. Of all the DNA, just the CDR3 is kept, 48 bases in frame from base 1.

Libraries were made using the immunoSEQ multiplex PCR assay. The hsTCRB Kit was used according to the manufacturer's protocol to amplify rearranged TCR beta chain sequences. An Illumina MiSeq was used to sequence the TCRB libraries. The original pipeline was this. The kit vendor's proprietary platform handled demultiplexing, trimming and gene mapping. Entries here come from immuneACCESS through TCRdb and include only in-frame sequences with V and J called. Some clones fail to appear in such tables; in the studies checked, an unresolved V gene covers under half of the shortfall, and the cause of the remainder is unknown. V and J calls and clone size are as listed in that table; D and trimming were resolved from the DNA. The sample table contains 95,000 to 120,000 clones; only one count was recorded for about 90% of them. The ten largest clones represent roughly 0.55% of the sample.

The material was PBMCs, obtained from a glioma patient whose treatment included an IDH1 peptide vaccine. This TCR derives from a woman between 45 and 65 years old with glioma. The V and J genes are TRBV4-2 and TRBJ2-5, with the D call perhaps TRBD1 or TRBD2, each one matching 6 bases. Read as DNA, the sequence is TGTGCCAGCAGCCAAGATTGGCTCGGGGGCCGGGAGACCCAGTACTTC. This yields the protein CASSQDWLGGRETQYF.